Reported below is one T cell receptor (beta chain). A much bigger clone sits one base away, suggesting this may be a read error. These data are taken from a study of molecular identifiers for immune sequencing clone quantification. The CDR3 length is 15 residues. Germline lookup yields CDR1 SGHDT and CDR2 YYEEEE. MiXCR, applied by TCRdb to the PCR reads, yields one record per CDR3 protein. The profile shows hundreds of thousands of distinct CDR3 sequences, nearly 20% of them singletons. Sorting selected naive CD8 T cells with a CD8+CD4-CCR7+CD45RA+ phenotype. This rearrangement joins TRBV5-6 to TRBJ2-3; 8 positions agree with TRBD1. This TCR was recovered from a human donor in good health. Some libraries in this study had Jurkat cell RNA spiked in. The sequenced material came from naive CD8+ T cells from blood, with Jurkat cell RNA spiked in. The subset: FACS-sorted CD8+CD4-CCR7+CD45RA+ naive T cells. As DNA, the CDR3 is TGTGCCAGCAGCTTGGTGCCAGGGGGCGCAGATACGCTGTATTTT. As protein: CASSLVPGGADTLYF.